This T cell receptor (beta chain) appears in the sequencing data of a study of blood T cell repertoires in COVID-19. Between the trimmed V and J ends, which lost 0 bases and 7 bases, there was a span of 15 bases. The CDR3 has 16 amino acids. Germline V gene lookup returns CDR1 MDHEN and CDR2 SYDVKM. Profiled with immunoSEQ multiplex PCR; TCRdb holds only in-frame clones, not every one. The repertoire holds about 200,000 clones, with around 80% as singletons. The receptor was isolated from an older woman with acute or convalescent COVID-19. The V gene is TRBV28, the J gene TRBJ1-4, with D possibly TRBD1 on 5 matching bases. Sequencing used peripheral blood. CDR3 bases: TGTGCCAGCAGTTTATGGCGGGGGAGGAATTCTGAAAAACTGTTTTTT. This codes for CASSLWRGRNSEKLFF.